This TCR beta chain was retrieved from a study of T cells in Graves' hyperthyroidism and ophthalmopathy. This clonotype was seen many times. The antigen remains undetermined. Disease duration under 2 months; hyperthyroidism patients were aged 18 to 65. Pregnant or lactating patients were excluded, as were those with uncontrolled infection or other autoimmune disease. Clinical symptoms, serum thyroxine, TRAb, thyroid ultrasound and orbital computed tomography established diagnosis. The TCR beta CDR3 regions underwent amplification using RNA transcripts as the source. RT-PCR in the first round (using the HTBI primer set) targeted the TCR CDR3. TCRdb used MiXCR to reprocess the multiplex PCR reads, holding one entry per CDR3 protein. The sample has roughly 300,000 distinct CDR3 sequences, 18% seen once. Findings and caveats of the study: Most expanded thyroid clonotypes above 0.001 also appeared in blood.

Germline CDR1 is KGHSH and CDR2 is LQKENI. The J segment lost 2 bases and the V segment lost 2 bases, leaving 10 bases of the junction unmatched. The CDR3 length is 17 residues. The rearrangement joins TRBV18 to TRBJ2-3; 7 nucleotides match TRBD2. Sequenced material: blood. The TCR comes from a woman in her 50s with Graves' hyperthyroidism. The CDR3 protein is CASSPLVPRGSTDTQYF. The CDR3 bases are TGTGCCAGCTCACCATTGGTTCCGCGGGGGTCCACAGATACGCAGTATTTT.